The T cell receptor (beta chain) under discussion was sequenced for a study of blood T cell repertoires in COVID-19. CDR1 and CDR2 (germline): SGHRS, YFSETQ. This CDR3 region has 15 residues. The V segment lost 3 bases and the J segment 2 bases; nucleotides outside the gene matches: 6. Measured with immunoSEQ multiplex PCR; TCRdb has only the in-frame clones, and not every one. Here the sample spans 50,000 to 75,000 clones, 79% being singletons. The source of this sequence is a woman aged 80 or over with active or convalescent COVID-19. The V and J genes are TRBV5-1 and TRBJ1-1, with TRBD1 matching 8 bases. Sequencing used peripheral blood. The CDR3 region has the DNA TGCGCCAGCAGCTACACGACAGGGGTTAACACTGAAGCTTTCTTT. This encodes CASSYTTGVNTEAFF.